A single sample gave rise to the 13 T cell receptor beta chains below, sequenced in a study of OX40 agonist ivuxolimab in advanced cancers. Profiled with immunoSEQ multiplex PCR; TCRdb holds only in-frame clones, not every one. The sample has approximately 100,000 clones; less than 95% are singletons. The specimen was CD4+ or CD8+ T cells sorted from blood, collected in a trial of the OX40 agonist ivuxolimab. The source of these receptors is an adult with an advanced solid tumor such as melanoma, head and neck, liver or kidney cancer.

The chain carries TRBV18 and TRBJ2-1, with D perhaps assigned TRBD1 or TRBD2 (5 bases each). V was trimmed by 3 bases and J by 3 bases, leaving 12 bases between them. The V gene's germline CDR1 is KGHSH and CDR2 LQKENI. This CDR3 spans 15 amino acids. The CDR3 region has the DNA TGTGCCAGCTCACCCGTGGGGGAGAGCTACAATGAGCAGTTCTTC. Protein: CASSPVGESYNEQFF.

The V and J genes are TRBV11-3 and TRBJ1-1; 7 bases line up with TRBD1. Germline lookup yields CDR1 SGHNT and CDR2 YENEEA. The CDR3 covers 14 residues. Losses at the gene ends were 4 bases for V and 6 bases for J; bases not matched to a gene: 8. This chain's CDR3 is CASSSSRGGAEAFF. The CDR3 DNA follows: TGTGCCAGCAGCTCGTCCAGGGGGGGGGCTGAAGCTTTCTTT.

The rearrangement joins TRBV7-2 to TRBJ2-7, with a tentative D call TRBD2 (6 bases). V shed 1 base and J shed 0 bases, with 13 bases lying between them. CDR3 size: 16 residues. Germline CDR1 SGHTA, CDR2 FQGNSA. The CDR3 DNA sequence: TGTGCCAGCAGCTTAGGGGGGGAGACTAGCTCCTACGAGCAGTACTTC. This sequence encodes CASSLGGETSSYEQYF. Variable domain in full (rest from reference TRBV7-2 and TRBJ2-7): GAGVSQSPSNKVTEKGKDVELRCDPISGHTALYWYRQSLGQGLEFLIYFQGNSAPDKSGLPSDRFSAERTGGSVSTLTIQRTQQEDSAVYLCASSLGGETSSYEQYFGPGTRLTVT.

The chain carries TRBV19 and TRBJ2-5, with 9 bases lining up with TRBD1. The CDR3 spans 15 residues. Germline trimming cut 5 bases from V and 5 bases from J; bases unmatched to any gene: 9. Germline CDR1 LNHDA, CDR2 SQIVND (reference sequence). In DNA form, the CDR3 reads TGTGCCAGTAGTCCCGGGGACAGGGCAACGGAGACCCAGTACTTC. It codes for CASSPGDRATETQYF.

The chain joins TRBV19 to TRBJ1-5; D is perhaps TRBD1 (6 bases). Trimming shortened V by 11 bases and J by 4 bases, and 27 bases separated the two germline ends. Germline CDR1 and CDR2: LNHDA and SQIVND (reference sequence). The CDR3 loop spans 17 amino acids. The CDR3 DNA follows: TGTGCCGCCGACGCTAAATTAACAGGGTCTCCGAATCAGCCCCAGCATTTT. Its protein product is CAADAKLTGSPNQPQHF. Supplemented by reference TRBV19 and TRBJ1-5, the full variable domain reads DGGITQSPKYLFRKEGQNVTLSCEQNLNHDAMYWYRQDPGQGLRLIYYSQIVNDFQKGDIAEGYSVSREKKESFPLTVTSAQKNPTAFYLCAADAKLTGSPNQPQHFGDGTRLSIL.

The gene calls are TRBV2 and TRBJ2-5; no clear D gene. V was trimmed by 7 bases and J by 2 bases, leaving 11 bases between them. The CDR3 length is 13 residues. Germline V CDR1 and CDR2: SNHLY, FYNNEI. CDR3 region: CASIWAGQETQYF. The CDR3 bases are TGTGCCAGCATTTGGGCTGGACAAGAGACCCAGTACTTC. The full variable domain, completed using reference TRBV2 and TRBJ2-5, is EPEVTQTPSHQVTQMGQEVILRCVPISNHLYFYWYRQILGQKVEFLVSFYNNEISEKSEIFDDQFSVERPDGSNFTLKIRSTKLEDSAMYFCASIWAGQETQYFGPGTRLLVL.

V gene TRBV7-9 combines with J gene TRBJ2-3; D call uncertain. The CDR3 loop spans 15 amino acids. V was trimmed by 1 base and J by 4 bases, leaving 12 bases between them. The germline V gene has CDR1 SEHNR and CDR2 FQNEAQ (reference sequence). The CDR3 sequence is CASSLGSRAADTQYF. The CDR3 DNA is TGTGCCAGCAGCTTAGGTTCTAGGGCGGCAGATACGCAGTATTTT.

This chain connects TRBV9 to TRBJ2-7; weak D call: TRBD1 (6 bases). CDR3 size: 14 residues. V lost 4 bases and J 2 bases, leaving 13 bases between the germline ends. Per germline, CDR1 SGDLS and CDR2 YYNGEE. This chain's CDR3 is CASSQGQSPYEQYF. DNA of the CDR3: TGTGCCAGCAGCCAGGGGCAGTCTCCCTACGAGCAGTACTTC.

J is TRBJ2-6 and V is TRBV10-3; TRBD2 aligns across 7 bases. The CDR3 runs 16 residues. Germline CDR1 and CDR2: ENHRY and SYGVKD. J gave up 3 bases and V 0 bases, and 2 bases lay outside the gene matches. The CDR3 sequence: CAISESSGGGANVLTF. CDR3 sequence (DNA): TGTGCCATCAGTGAGTCATCGGGGGGTGGGGCCAACGTCCTGACTTTC.

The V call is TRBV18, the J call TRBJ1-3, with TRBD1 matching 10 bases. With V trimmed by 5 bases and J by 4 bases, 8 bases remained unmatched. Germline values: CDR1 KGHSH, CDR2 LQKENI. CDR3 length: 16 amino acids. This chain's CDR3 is CASSERQGASGNTIYF. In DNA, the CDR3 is TGTGCCAGCTCAGAGCGACAGGGGGCATCGGGAAACACCATATATTTT.

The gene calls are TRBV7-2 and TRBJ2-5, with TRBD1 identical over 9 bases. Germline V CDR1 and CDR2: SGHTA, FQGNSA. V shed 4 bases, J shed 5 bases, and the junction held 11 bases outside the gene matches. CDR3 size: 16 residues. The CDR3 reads CASSSRHRGRGETQYF. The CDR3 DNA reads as TGTGCCAGCAGCTCTCGCCACAGGGGGCGAGGGGAGACCCAGTACTTC.

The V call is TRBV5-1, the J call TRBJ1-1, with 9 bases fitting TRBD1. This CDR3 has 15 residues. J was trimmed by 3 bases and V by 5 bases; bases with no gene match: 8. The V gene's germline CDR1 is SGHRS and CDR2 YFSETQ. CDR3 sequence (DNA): TGCGCCAGCAGAAATACAGGGGGCTTAGACACTGAAGCTTTCTTT. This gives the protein CASRNTGGLDTEAFF.

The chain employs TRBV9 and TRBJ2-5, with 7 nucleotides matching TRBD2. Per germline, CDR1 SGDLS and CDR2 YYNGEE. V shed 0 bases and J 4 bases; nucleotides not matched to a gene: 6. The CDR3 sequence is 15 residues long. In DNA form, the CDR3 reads TGTGCCAGCAGCGTAGCTGGGCGGGAGAGAGAGACCCAGTACTTC. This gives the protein CASSVAGRERETQYF.